This T cell receptor beta chain was recovered during a study of OX40 agonist ivuxolimab in advanced cancers. Study details: Given to patients was ivuxolimab, an agonistic anti-OX40 (CD134) antibody.

The CDR3 runs 18 residues. V shed 4 bases, J shed 0 bases, and the junction held 6 bases outside the gene matches. Germline V lookup: CDR1 MRHNA, CDR2 SNTAGT. Produced via immunoSEQ multiplex PCR; TCRdb's table is partial and in-frame only. Among about 68,000 clones, about 89% were seen once, and the ten largest hold around 0.31%. The sequencing here drew on CD4+ or CD8+ T cells sorted from blood, taken in a trial of the OX40 agonist ivuxolimab. This sequence originates from an adult with an advanced solid tumor such as melanoma, head and neck, liver or kidney cancer. J is TRBJ2-1 and V is TRBV6-4, with 13 nucleotides matching TRBD2. Written as DNA, the CDR3 is TGTGCCAGCAGTGTTGGGACTAGCGGGGCTAGCTCCTACAATGAGCAGTTCTTC. It is translated as CASSVGTSGASSYNEQFF.